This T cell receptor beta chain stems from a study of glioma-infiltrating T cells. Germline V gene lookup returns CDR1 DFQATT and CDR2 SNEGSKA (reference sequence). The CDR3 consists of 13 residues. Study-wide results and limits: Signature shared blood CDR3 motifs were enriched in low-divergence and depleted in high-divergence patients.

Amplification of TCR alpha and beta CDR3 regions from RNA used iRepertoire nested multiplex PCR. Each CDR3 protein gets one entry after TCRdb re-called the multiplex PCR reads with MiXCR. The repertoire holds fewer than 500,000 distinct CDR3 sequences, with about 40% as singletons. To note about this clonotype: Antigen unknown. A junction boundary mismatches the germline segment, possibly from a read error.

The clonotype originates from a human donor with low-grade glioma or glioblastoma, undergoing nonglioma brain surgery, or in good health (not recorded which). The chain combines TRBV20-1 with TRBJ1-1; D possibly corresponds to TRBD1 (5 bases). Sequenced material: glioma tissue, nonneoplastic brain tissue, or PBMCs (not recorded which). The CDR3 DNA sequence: TGCAGTGCCAGAGGGGATTTGAACACTGAAGCTTTCTTT. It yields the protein CSARGDLNTEAFF.